What follows are 25 T cell receptor beta chains derived from one specimen sequenced in a study of regulatory and conventional T cells in RAG deficiency. Profiling relied on immunoSEQ multiplex PCR, and the TCRdb table lists in-frame clones only, not all of them. The sample consists of approximately 35,000 clones, about three quarters of them appearing once. The sorted conventional CD4+ T cells were CD25-low and CD127-high, with genomic DNA sequenced. These same data were also listed under a study on regulatory T cells. From that study: The PCR used 52 TRBV and 13 TRBJ primers.

Sequencing used CD4+ effector T cells sorted from blood. These TCRs come from a human donor in good health.

This clone was observed a handful of times. The DNA of the CDR3 is TGTGCCACCCGGGACAGTAACTACGAGCAGTACTTC. Translating it yields CATRDSNYEQYF. The chain combines TRBV19 with TRBJ2-7, with 7 positions matching TRBD1. Germline values: CDR1 LNHDA, CDR2 SQIVND (reference sequence). V shed 10 bases, J shed 3 bases, and the junction held 6 bases outside the gene matches. The CDR3 runs 12 residues.

J is TRBJ2-2 and V is TRBV19; D tentatively fits TRBD1 or TRBD2 (5 bases each). The germline V gene has CDR1 LNHDA and CDR2 SQIVND (reference sequence). The CDR3 has 16 residues. Trimming left V 7 bases short and J 0 bases short, with 15 bases between. CDR3 nucleotide sequence: TGTGCCAGTAAGACCCGGGGCTACTCGAACACCGGGGAGCTGTTTTTT. It translates to CASKTRGYSNTGELFF.

The chain is built from TRBV7-9 and TRBJ1-6; 9 nucleotides match TRBD1. The germline V gene encodes CDR1 SEHNR and CDR2 FQNEAQ (reference sequence). J gave up 9 bases and V 3 bases, and 3 bases lay outside the gene matches. This CDR3 contains 14 residues. The CDR3 DNA sequence: TGTGCCAGCAGCTTGGGACAGGGTAGTTCACCCCTCCACTTT. Translating gives CASSLGQGSSPLHF.

This clone was counted a single time. This chain joins TRBV2 and TRBJ1-5, with D unclear. Germline values: CDR1 SNHLY, CDR2 FYNNEI. There are 14 residues in the CDR3. V lost 4 bases and J lost 5, with 12 bases in between. CDR3 protein: CASSGGSRDQPQHF. The CDR3 DNA reads TGTGCCAGCAGTGGCGGCAGTCGGGATCAGCCCCAGCATTTT. The entire variable domain, with the rest obtained from reference TRBV2 and TRBJ1-5, is as follows: EPEVTQTPSHQVTQMGQEVILRCVPISNHLYFYWYRQILGQKVEFLVSFYNNEISEKSEIFDDQFSVERPDGSNFTLKIRSTKLEDSAMYFCASSGGSRDQPQHFGDGTRLSIL.

The count of this clone is one. An end of the junction does not agree with germline; a read error may underlie this. The V gene is TRBV15, the J gene TRBJ1-1; no clear D. Germline CDR1 reads LNHNV; CDR2 reads YYDKDF (reference sequence). This CDR3 region has 13 residues. In DNA form, the CDR3 reads TGTGCCACCAGCAGAGATCTCGACACCGAAGCTTTCTTT. It translates to CATSRDLDTEAFF.

The rearrangement joins TRBV5-1 to TRBJ1-5; perhaps TRBD1 as D (5 bases). The CDR3 loop spans 15 amino acids. Germline V gives CDR1 SGHRS, CDR2 YFSETQ. Trimming pared 4 bases from V and 2 bases from J, leaving 13 bases between. CDR3 protein: CASSPGEGRNQPQHF. In DNA form, the CDR3 reads TGCGCCAGCAGCCCGGGGGAGGGCCGCAATCAGCCCCAGCATTTT.

V usage is TRBV6-5 and J usage is TRBJ1-6; no clear D gene. V was pared by 5 bases and J by 10 bases, with 15 bases between. This CDR3 contains 14 residues. Germline V CDR1 and CDR2: MNHEY, SVGAGI. CDR3 region: CASSQTPLTSPLHF. CDR3 coding DNA: TGTGCCAGCAGTCAAACGCCCTTAACCTCACCCCTCCACTTT.

The chain has TRBV6-4 and TRBJ2-1, with D perhaps TRBD1 or TRBD2 (5 bases each). V lost 6 bases, J lost 10 bases, and 19 bases lay in between. Looked up from germline, CDR1 is MRHNA and CDR2 is SNTAGT. The CDR3 runs to 14 residues. CDR3 sequence reads: CASRAKEGPEEQFF. The CDR3 nucleotides read TGTGCCAGCAGGGCCAAAGAGGGGCCCGAGGAGCAGTTCTTC.

For this clone: A junction boundary mismatches the germline segment, possibly from a read error. The V and J genes are TRBV7-7 and TRBJ2-2; TRBD2 matches 11 bases. Looked up from germline, CDR1 is SSHAT and CDR2 is FNYEAQ (reference sequence). This CDR3 region has 17 residues. Here the CDR3 reads CASSLSGLAENTGELFF. The CDR3 DNA is TGTGCTAGCAGCTTATCGGGACTAGCGGAGAACACCGGGGAGCTGTTTTTT. Together with reference TRBV7-7 and TRBJ2-2, the CDR3 gives the full variable domain: GAGVSQSPRYKVTKRGQDVTLRCDPISSHATLYWYQQALGQGPEFLTYFNYEAQPDKSGLPSDRFSAERPEGSISTLTIQRTEQRDSAMYRCASSLSGLAENTGELFFGEGSRLTVL.

The chain has TRBV6-1 and TRBJ1-1; possibly TRBD1 for D (6 bases). Germline assignment: CDR1 MNHNS and CDR2 SASEGT. The CDR3 spans 13 residues. Trimming stripped 6 bases from V and 3 bases from J, with 11 bases between. This CDR3 is CASRITGYTEAFF. CDR3 bases: TGTGCCAGCAGGATTACAGGGTACACTGAAGCTTTCTTT.

V is TRBV19 and J is TRBJ1-2; 11 bases line up with TRBD1. Germline trimming cut 4 bases from V and 7 bases from J; bases unmatched to any gene: 5. Germline CDR1 and CDR2: LNHDA and SQIVND (reference sequence). This CDR3 contains 14 residues. The CDR3 DNA is TGTGCCAGTAGTAGTGGACAGGGGGCACTTGGCTACACCTTC. It translates to CASSSGQGALGYTF.

This chain joins TRBV4-1 and TRBJ2-7; possibly TRBD1 for D (6 bases). The germline gives CDR1 MGHRA, CDR2 YSYEKL. Trimming cost V 3 bases and J 6 bases, with 18 bases left between them. The CDR3 contains 15 residues. The CDR3, as DNA: TGCGCCAGCAGCCAGATTACAGGGAGCGAAGGCGAGCAGTACTTC. Amino acid sequence: CASSQITGSEGEQYF.

Remarks on this clone: The junction does not match germline at one end; this may be a read error. The CDR3 coding sequence is TGTGCTAGCAGCCCACCGGGACAGTACACTGAAGCTTTCTTT. Its protein is CASSPPGQYTEAFF. The gene calls are TRBV7-7 and TRBJ1-1, with 7 nucleotides matching TRBD1. The CDR3 totals 14 residues. CDR1 is SSHAT, CDR2 FNYEAQ, per germline (reference sequence).

The chain combines TRBV5-1 with TRBJ1-3, with unresolved D. Trimming left V 0 bases short and J 8 bases short, with 15 bases between. This CDR3 is 15 amino acids long. Germline CDR1 and CDR2: SGHRS and YFSETQ. The CDR3, as DNA: TGCGCCAGCAGCTTGGACTCCCGTTCTTCTTACACCATATATTTT. It encodes CASSLDSRSSYTIYF. The variable domain in full, completed from reference TRBV5-1 and TRBJ1-3, reads KAGVTQTPRYLIKTRGQQVTLSCSPISGHRSVSWYQQTPGQGLQFLFEYFSETQRNKGNFPGRFSGRQFSNSRSEMNVSTLELGDSALYLCASSLDSRSSYTIYFGEGSWLTVV.

The J gene is TRBJ1-3, the V gene TRBV5-4, with D perhaps matching TRBD1 (5 bases). Germline CDR1 reads SGHNT; CDR2 reads YYREEE (reference sequence). The CDR3 is 13 residues long. V was pared by 6 bases and J by 4 bases, with 11 bases between. The CDR3 DNA follows: TGTGCCAGCACCCTTGACAGAGGAAACACCATATATTTT. This sequence encodes CASTLDRGNTIYF.

The sample holds a few counts of this clone. The V call is TRBV6-5, the J call TRBJ2-7; TRBD2 matches 15 bases. Germline V lookup: CDR1 MNHEY, CDR2 SVGAGI. The V gene end was trimmed by 9 bases and the J gene end by 12 bases; junction bases not matched to a gene: 9. The length of the CDR3 is 13 residues. The CDR3 loop reads CASPPGLAGGVYF. CDR3 nucleotides: TGTGCCAGTCCGCCGGGACTAGCGGGGGGAGTGTACTTC.

The chain recombines TRBV5-1 with TRBJ2-6, with D perhaps TRBD1 or TRBD2 (5 bases each). CDR3 length: 16 amino acids. V was trimmed by 4 bases and J by 2 bases, leaving 13 bases between them. CDR1 SGHRS and CDR2 YFSETQ come from the germline V gene. CDR3 in DNA: TGCGCCAGCAGCCAAGAGGGGTCACCTGGGGCCAACGTCCTGACTTTC. It encodes CASSQEGSPGANVLTF. The whole variable domain, filled in from reference TRBV5-1 and TRBJ2-6, reads KAGVTQTPRYLIKTRGQQVTLSCSPISGHRSVSWYQQTPGQGLQFLFEYFSETQRNKGNFPGRFSGRQFSNSRSEMNVSTLELGDSALYLCASSQEGSPGANVLTFGAGSRLTVL.

The J gene is TRBJ1-4, the V gene TRBV4-1, with D maybe TRBD1 (5 bases). This CDR3 contains 14 residues. Per the germline V gene, CDR1 is MGHRA and CDR2 is YSYEKL. V lost 0 bases and J 10 bases, leaving 12 bases between the germline ends. This chain's CDR3 is CASSQDGMGGKLFF. DNA of the CDR3: TGCGCCAGCAGCCAAGACGGAATGGGGGGAAAACTGTTTTTT.

This clone was found a few times. The DNA for the CDR3 is TGTGCCAGCACCGGAGGGGCGTACGAGCAGTACTTC. Its translation is CASTGGAYEQYF. V is TRBV28 and J is TRBJ2-7; perhaps TRBD2 as D (6 bases). The germline V and J ends were trimmed by 7 bases and 4 bases, with 11 bases remaining between them. Germline V gives CDR1 MDHEN, CDR2 SYDVKM. The CDR3 totals 12 residues.

The V and J genes are TRBV9 and TRBJ1-2, with 8 bases matching TRBD1. The CDR3 loop spans 13 amino acids. J gave up 4 bases and V 4 bases, and 3 bases lay outside the gene matches. The germline V gene encodes CDR1 SGDLS and CDR2 YYNGEE. This CDR3 reads CASSNDRGYGYTF. CDR3 nucleotide sequence: TGTGCCAGCAGCAACGACAGGGGCTATGGCTACACCTTC.

The sample holds a few counts of this clone. The V gene is TRBV29-1, the J gene TRBJ2-1, with 8 bases lining up with TRBD1. Trimming at V came to 7 bases and at J to 8 bases, leaving 10 bases not matched to a gene. The CDR3 length is 13 residues. CDR1 SQVTM and CDR2 ANQGSEA come from the germline V gene. The CDR3 is CSESGTGTDEQFF. The CDR3 DNA reads TGCAGCGAATCCGGGACAGGTACGGATGAGCAGTTCTTC.

The chain links TRBV18 to TRBJ2-5; 8 nucleotides align to TRBD1. CDR3 length equals 15 residues. J gave up 1 base and V 6 bases, and 7 bases lay outside the gene matches. CDR1 is KGHSH, CDR2 LQKENI, per germline. The CDR3 coding sequence is TGTGCCAGCTCCCCCGGACAGGGAGTCCAAGAGACCCAGTACTTC. This encodes CASSPGQGVQETQYF. Based on the CDR3 plus reference TRBV18 and TRBJ2-5, the full variable domain is NAGVMQNPRHLVRRRGQEARLRCSPMKGHSHVYWYRQLPEEGLKFMVYLQKENIIDESGMPKERFSAEFPKEGPSILRIQQVVRGDSAAYFCASSPGQGVQETQYFGPGTRLLVL.

This chain links TRBV28 with TRBJ1-3, with no clear D. Germline CDR1 reads MDHEN; CDR2 reads SYDVKM. Trimming cost V 2 bases and J 0 bases, with 8 bases left between them. CDR3 length: 15 residues. The CDR3 region has the DNA TGTGCCAGCAGTTTACCTTGGAGCTCTGGAAACACCATATATTTT. Translating it yields CASSLPWSSGNTIYF.

The CDR3 spells CASRGTSGDTGELFF. The CDR3, as DNA: TGCGCCAGCAGAGGGACTAGCGGGGACACCGGGGAGCTGTTTTTT. The V gene is TRBV5-1, the J gene TRBJ2-2; the match to TRBD2 covers 13 bases. J lost 3 bases, V lost 5 bases, and 1 base had no gene match. This CDR3 is 15 amino acids long. Germline CDR1 SGHRS, CDR2 YFSETQ.

V usage is TRBV6-5 and J usage is TRBJ2-3; either TRBD1 or TRBD2 may fit D (5 bases each). V lost 6 bases and J 9 bases, leaving 22 bases between the germline ends. Germline V gene data show CDR1 as MNHEY and CDR2 as SVGAGI. CDR3 size: 15 residues. In DNA form, the CDR3 reads TGTGCCAGCAGCCGGGCGACCCCGGCGTGGGGGACGCAGTATTTT. Amino acid sequence: CASSRATPAWGTQYF.